These 3 T cell receptor beta chains came from one sample sequenced in a study of T cells in localized non-small cell lung cancer. Here immunoSEQ multiplex PCR was the method, and the copy in TCRdb shows in-frame clones only, minus some. The sample has roughly 4,900 clones, 33% seen once; the top ten hold approximately 8.1%. The sequences come from lung tumor tissue, collected before any cancer treatment. These receptors came from an older female donor with stage I lung adenocarcinoma.

The CDR3 region has the DNA TGTGCCAGCAGTTTATACGTAATGAACACTGAAGCTTTCTTT. Translated: CASSLYVMNTEAFF. This sequence joins TRBV28 and TRBJ1-1; D unresolved. The CDR3 is 14 amino acids. Germline V CDR1 and CDR2: MDHEN, SYDVKM. V was clipped by 1 base and J by 0 bases, with 6 bases between them.

The chain has TRBV5-1 and TRBJ2-3, with D hard to call. This CDR3 contains 15 residues. Germline values: CDR1 SGHRS, CDR2 YFSETQ. V shed 4 bases and J shed 0 bases, with 12 bases lying between them. The CDR3 sequence is CASSSPDASTDTQYF. The CDR3 bases are TGCGCCAGCAGCAGCCCGGATGCTAGCACAGATACGCAGTATTTT.

The chain joins TRBV28 to TRBJ2-7; 10 bases are a match to TRBD1. The junction had 9 bases not matched to a gene; V was cut back by 6 bases and J by 4 bases. CDR1 and CDR2 (germline): MDHEN, SYDVKM. This CDR3 region has 15 residues. The DNA of the CDR3 is TGTGCCAGCAGGGGGGACAGGGGCCTTCTTTACGAGCAGTACTTC. This sequence encodes CASRGDRGLLYEQYF.